The TCR beta chain described here comes from a study of shared clonotypes between healthy human individuals. Regarding the study as a whole: The naive CD4 repertoires of a few donors were compared, and 5% to 6.5% of clonotypes were shared.

Positive CCR7 selection of CD45RO-negative cells yielded the naive CD8 cells, and terminally differentiated effector memory CD45RA+ cells were excluded. A roughly 200 ng quantity of DNA, tens of thousands of T cell genomes, went into the sorted-subset replicate PCRs. The data were produced by immunoSEQ multiplex PCR, yet TCRdb's version contains in-frame clones alone and is incomplete. The table lists around 2,000,000 clones, about 94% of them singletons. The CDR3 length is 16 residues. Germline loops: CDR1 SGDLS, CDR2 YYNGEE. Trimming cost V 3 bases and J 2 bases; bases outside gene matches: 6. This clone was counted a single time. As yet, its antigen is unknown.

Sequencing was carried out using naive CD8+ T cells sorted from blood. The chain carries TRBV9 and TRBJ2-3; 10 bases agree with TRBD2. The clonotype comes from a man in his late teens or twenties in good health. The CDR3 DNA reads TGTGCCAGCAGCGCTGAGAGCGGGGGGGACACAGATACGCAGTATTTT. Its protein is CASSAESGGDTDTQYF.